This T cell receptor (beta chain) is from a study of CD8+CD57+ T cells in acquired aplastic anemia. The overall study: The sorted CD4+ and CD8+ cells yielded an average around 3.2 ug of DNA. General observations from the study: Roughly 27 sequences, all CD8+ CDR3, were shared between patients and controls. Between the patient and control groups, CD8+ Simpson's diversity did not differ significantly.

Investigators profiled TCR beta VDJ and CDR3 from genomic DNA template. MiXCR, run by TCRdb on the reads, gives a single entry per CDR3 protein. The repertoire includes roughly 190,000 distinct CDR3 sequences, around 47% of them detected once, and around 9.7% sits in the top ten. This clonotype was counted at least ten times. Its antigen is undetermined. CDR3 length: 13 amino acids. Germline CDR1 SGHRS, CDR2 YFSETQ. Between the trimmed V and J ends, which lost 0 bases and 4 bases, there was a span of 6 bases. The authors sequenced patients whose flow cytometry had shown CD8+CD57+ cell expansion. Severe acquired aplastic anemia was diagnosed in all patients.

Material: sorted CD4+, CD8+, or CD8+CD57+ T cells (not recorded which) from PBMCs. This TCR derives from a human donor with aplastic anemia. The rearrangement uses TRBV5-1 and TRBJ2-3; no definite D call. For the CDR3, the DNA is TGCGCCAGCAGCTTGGTGATGGCAGATACGCAGTATTTT. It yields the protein CASSLVMADTQYF.